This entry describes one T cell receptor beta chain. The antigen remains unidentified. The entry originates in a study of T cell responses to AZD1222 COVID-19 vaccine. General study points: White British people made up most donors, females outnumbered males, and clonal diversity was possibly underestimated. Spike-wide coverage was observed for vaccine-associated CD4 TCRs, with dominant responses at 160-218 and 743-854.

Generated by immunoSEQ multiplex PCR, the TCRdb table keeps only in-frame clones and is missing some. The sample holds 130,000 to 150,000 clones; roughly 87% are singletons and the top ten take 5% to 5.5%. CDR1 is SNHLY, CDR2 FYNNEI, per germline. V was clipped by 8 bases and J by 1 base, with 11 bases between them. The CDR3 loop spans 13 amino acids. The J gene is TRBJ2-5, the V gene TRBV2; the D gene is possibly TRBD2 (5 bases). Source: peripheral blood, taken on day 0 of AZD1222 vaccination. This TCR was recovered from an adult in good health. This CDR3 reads CASSMSGQETQYF. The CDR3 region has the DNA TGTGCCAGCTCCATGAGCGGCCAAGAGACCCAGTACTTC.